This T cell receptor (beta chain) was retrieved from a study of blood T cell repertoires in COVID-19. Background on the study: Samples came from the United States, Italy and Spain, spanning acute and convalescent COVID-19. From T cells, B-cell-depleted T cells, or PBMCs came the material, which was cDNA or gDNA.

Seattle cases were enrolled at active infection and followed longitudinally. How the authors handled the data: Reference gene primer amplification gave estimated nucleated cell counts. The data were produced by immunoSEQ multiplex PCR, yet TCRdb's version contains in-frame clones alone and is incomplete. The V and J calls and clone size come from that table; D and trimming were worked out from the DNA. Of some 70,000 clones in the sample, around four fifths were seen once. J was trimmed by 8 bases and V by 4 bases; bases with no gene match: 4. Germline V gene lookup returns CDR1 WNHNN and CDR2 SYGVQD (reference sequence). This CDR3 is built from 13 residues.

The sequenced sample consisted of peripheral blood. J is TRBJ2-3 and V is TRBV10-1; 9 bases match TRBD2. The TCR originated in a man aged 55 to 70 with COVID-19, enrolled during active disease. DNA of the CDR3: TGCGCCAGCAGTGGGACTAGCGCGGGTACGCAGTATTTT. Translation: CASSGTSAGTQYF.